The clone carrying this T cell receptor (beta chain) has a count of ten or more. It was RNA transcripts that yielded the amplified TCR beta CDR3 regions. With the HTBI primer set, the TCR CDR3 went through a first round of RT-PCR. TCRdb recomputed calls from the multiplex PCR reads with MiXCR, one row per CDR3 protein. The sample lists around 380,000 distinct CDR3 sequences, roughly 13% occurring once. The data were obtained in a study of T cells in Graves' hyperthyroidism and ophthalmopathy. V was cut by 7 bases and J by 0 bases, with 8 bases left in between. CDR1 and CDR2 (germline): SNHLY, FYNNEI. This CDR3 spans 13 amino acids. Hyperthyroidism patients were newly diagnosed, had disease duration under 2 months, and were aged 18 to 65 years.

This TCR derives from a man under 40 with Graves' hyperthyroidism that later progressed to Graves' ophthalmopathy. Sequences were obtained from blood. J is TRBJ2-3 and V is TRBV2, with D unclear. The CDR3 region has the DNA TGTGCCAGCATGCGGATCAGCACAGATACGCAGTATTTT. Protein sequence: CASMRISTDTQYF.